The 27 T cell receptor beta chains listed next were all sequenced from one sample in a study of PD-1 blockade in classical Hodgkin lymphoma. The table came from immunoSEQ multiplex PCR; TCRdb's copy has only in-frame clones and leaves some out. The data contain 35,000 to 50,000 clones, 60% to 70% of them singletons. Stated time point: cycle 4 day 1 (C4D1), after 6 weeks of nivolumab. Following autologous stem cell transplantation, relapse occurred in every patient, and exposure to brentuximab vedotin varied. The source material was peripheral blood mononuclear cells (PBMCs), sampled before the fourth cycle of nivolumab. The receptors here all came from a human donor with classical Hodgkin lymphoma.

The gene calls are TRBV14 and TRBJ1-3, with 12 positions matching TRBD1. The ends lost 1 base at V and 7 bases at J; junction bases unmatched: 2. Germline CDR1 and CDR2: SGHDN and FVKESK. The CDR3 consists of 15 residues. The CDR3 DNA sequence: TGTGCCAGCAGCCAAGCCGGGACAGGGGGCAACACCATATATTTT. Protein: CASSQAGTGGNTIYF.

The chain recombines TRBV7-2 with TRBJ1-1; 7 bases agree with TRBD1. Germline loops: CDR1 SGHTA, CDR2 FQGNSA. V was clipped by 4 bases and J by 7 bases; unmatched bases: 12. CDR3 size: 15 residues. The CDR3 loop is CASSSRQGGGIEAFF. In DNA, the CDR3 is TGTGCCAGCAGCTCACGACAGGGTGGAGGCATTGAAGCTTTCTTT.

The chain is built from TRBV5-1 and TRBJ2-2; D not resolved. Germline V gives CDR1 SGHRS, CDR2 YFSETQ. The CDR3 has 14 amino acids. V gave up 7 bases and J gave up 0 bases, with 10 bases separating them. The CDR3 DNA reads as TGCGCCAGCGGCGGAAAAGCGAACACCGGGGAGCTGTTTTTT. This codes for CASGGKANTGELFF.

The rearrangement joins TRBV7-2 to TRBJ2-1, with 14 bases lining up with TRBD2. The CDR3 is 15 amino acids. After removal of 3 bases from V and 7 bases from J, the junction contained 2 bases not matched to a gene. CDR1 is SGHTA, CDR2 FQGNSA, per germline. The CDR3 coding sequence is TGTGCCAGCAGCTTGCGACTAGCGGGGGGGAATGAGCAGTTCTTC. Its protein product is CASSLRLAGGNEQFF.

This clone was detected a few times. J is TRBJ2-3 and V is TRBV30; 8 bases match TRBD2. Germline lookup yields CDR1 GTSNPN and CDR2 SVGIG (reference sequence). Unmatched junction bases numbered 3, after V lost 3 bases and J lost 1 base. This CDR3 is built from 14 residues. The CDR3 region is CAWSGGAGTDTQYF. The CDR3 DNA reads TGTGCCTGGAGCGGGGGGGCCGGCACAGATACGCAGTATTTT.

Remarks on this clone: Different DNA sequences within this sample yield the same CDR3. The chain joins TRBV28 to TRBJ1-5, with a tentative D call TRBD1 (6 bases). Trimming cost V 5 bases and J 0 bases, with 14 bases left between them. Germline V gene lookup returns CDR1 MDHEN and CDR2 SYDVKM. The CDR3 length is 16 residues. The CDR3 DNA reads as TGTGCCAGCAGTGGACCTGGACAGATTAGCAATCAGCCCCAGCATTTT. Translated: CASSGPGQISNQPQHF.

The gene calls are TRBV5-5 and TRBJ1-4; 7 nucleotides agree with TRBD1. Germline assignment: CDR1 SGHKS and CDR2 YYEKEE (reference sequence). CDR3 length: 14 residues. V gave up 4 bases and J gave up 3 bases; unmatched junction bases: 3. This CDR3 is CASSRDSPNEKLFF. CDR3 DNA: TGTGCCAGCAGCAGGGACAGCCCTAATGAAAAACTGTTTTTT.

The CDR3 nucleotides are TGTGCCTGGAGCGGCTTGGGGGGGATCACTGAAGCTTTCTTT. Translating it yields CAWSGLGGITEAFF. This chain joins TRBV30 and TRBJ1-1; maybe TRBD1 (5 bases). V was trimmed by 3 bases and J by 4 bases, leaving 15 bases between them. Germline V lookup: CDR1 GTSNPN, CDR2 SVGIG (reference sequence). The CDR3 covers 14 residues.

In this sample, this clone is medium-sized. V and J are TRBV28 and TRBJ1-2; D gene uncertain. Germline-derived CDR1 and CDR2 are MDHEN and SYDVKM. This CDR3 spans 14 amino acids. V dropped 2 bases and J dropped 8 bases, with 15 bases sitting between them. The CDR3 DNA sequence: TGTGCCAGCAGTTTAAGTCCGCGTGTCGGGGGCTACACCTTC. This sequence encodes CASSLSPRVGGYTF.

The genes are TRBV19 and TRBJ1-1; tentatively, D is TRBD1 (6 bases). Per the germline V gene, CDR1 is LNHDA and CDR2 is SQIVND (reference sequence). CDR3 length equals 15 residues. Trimming left V 0 bases short and J 6 bases short, with 14 bases between. Here the CDR3 reads CASSIELAQGSEAFF. As DNA, the CDR3 is TGTGCCAGTAGTATAGAATTGGCACAGGGCTCTGAAGCTTTCTTT.

V is TRBV10-3 and J is TRBJ1-2; perhaps TRBD1 as D (6 bases). CDR1 is ENHRY, CDR2 SYGVKD, per germline. The CDR3 totals 14 residues. The V end lost 0 bases, the J end lost 4 bases, and 9 bases lay between the germline ends. The CDR3, as DNA: TGTGCCATCAGTGAGTCTGGCAGGGGCTATGGCTACACCTTC. It encodes CAISESGRGYGYTF.

J is TRBJ2-3 and V is TRBV7-7, with 7 bases identical to TRBD2. The CDR3 length is 16 residues. Trimming removed 0 bases from V and 4 bases from J; junction bases left unmatched: 7. Germline V gives CDR1 SSHAT, CDR2 FNYEAQ (reference sequence). For the CDR3, the DNA is TGTGCCAGCAGCTTAGCGTGGGGGGGGGACGCAGATACGCAGTATTTT. This sequence encodes CASSLAWGGDADTQYF.

This clone was detected once. The same CDR3 can be traced to other DNA sequences in this sample. This chain joins TRBV28 and TRBJ2-5; D is ambiguous. CDR3 size: 12 residues. The germline gives CDR1 MDHEN, CDR2 SYDVKM. The ends were cut back, 1 base at V and 5 bases at J, with 5 bases in the middle. The CDR3 loop reads CASSLLAETQYF. CDR3 nucleotides: TGTGCCAGCAGTTTATTAGCTGAGACCCAGTACTTC.

This clone is a singleton in its sample. The genes are TRBV7-3 and TRBJ2-3; D might be TRBD1 (5 bases). Per the germline V gene, CDR1 is SGHTA and CDR2 is FQGTGA. The CDR3 has 13 residues. V was trimmed by 3 bases and J by 6 bases, leaving 10 bases between them. The CDR3, as DNA: TGTGCCAGCAGCTTTGAAGGGGTGGATACGCAGTATTTT. It specifies CASSFEGVDTQYF.

This chain links TRBV5-1 with TRBJ2-7; the match to TRBD2 covers 12 bases. Trimming cost V 4 bases and J 7 bases; bases outside gene matches: 9. This CDR3 region has 15 residues. Germline CDR1 and CDR2: SGHRS and YFSETQ. For the CDR3, the DNA is TGCGCCAGCAGCGCGACTAGCGGGGGTTCTCTTGAGCAGTACTTC. It encodes CASSATSGGSLEQYF.

The chain employs TRBV19 and TRBJ1-1; tentative D call: TRBD1 (6 bases). V lost 4 bases and J lost 5, with 17 bases in between. Germline loops: CDR1 LNHDA, CDR2 SQIVND (reference sequence). This CDR3 contains 15 residues. CDR3: CASSTTTGRGTEAFF. CDR3 coding DNA: TGTGCCAGTAGTACGACAACAGGGAGAGGTACTGAAGCTTTCTTT.

V gene TRBV5-1 combines with J gene TRBJ2-5; TRBD1 matches 7 bases. CDR1 is SGHRS, CDR2 YFSETQ, per germline. The CDR3 covers 14 residues. J was trimmed by 5 bases and V by 0 bases; bases with no gene match: 4. This CDR3 is CASSLVGGQETQYF. Written as DNA, the CDR3 is TGCGCCAGCAGCTTGGTAGGGGGCCAGGAGACCCAGTACTTC.

This clone has just one count. The chain has TRBV15 and TRBJ2-5; 9 bases are shared with TRBD1. The CDR3 loop spans 16 amino acids. Per the germline V gene, CDR1 is LNHNV and CDR2 is YYDKDF (reference sequence). V lost 8 bases, J lost 5 bases, and 15 bases stayed unmatched. For the CDR3, the DNA is TGTGCCACCGGGTCAGGGGGACAGGGATTGGCGGAGACCCAGTACTTC. This gives the protein CATGSGGQGLAETQYF.

Comments on this clone: A much larger clone differs by one base, so this may be a read error. The rearrangement uses TRBV28 and TRBJ1-1; weak D call: TRBD1 (5 bases). The germline V gene encodes CDR1 MDHEN and CDR2 SYDVKM. CDR3 length: 14 residues. The CDR3 nucleotides are TGTGACAGCAGTTTCGACCAGGGACCCACTGAAGCTTTCTTT. Translation: CDSSFDQGPTEAFF.

The chain uses TRBV28 and TRBJ2-4; D uncertain. The germline V gene encodes CDR1 MDHEN and CDR2 SYDVKM. Deletions cut 5 bases from V and 3 bases from J, with 17 bases between. This CDR3 is 16 amino acids long. In nucleotides, the CDR3 is TGTGCCAGCAGTGCCCTAACACCTACCAACAAAAACATTCAGTACTTC. Translated: CASSALTPTNKNIQYF.

V is TRBV28 and J is TRBJ1-2; TRBD1 is a possible D gene (6 bases). The CDR3 contains 13 residues. V was shortened by 6 bases and J by 0 bases, with 8 bases between the two germline ends. Germline values: CDR1 MDHEN, CDR2 SYDVKM. CDR3 region: CASRDSTNYGYTF. The CDR3 DNA sequence: TGTGCCAGCAGGGACAGCACTAACTATGGCTACACCTTC.

This chain connects TRBV7-9 to TRBJ2-5; no clear D. The germline V gene encodes CDR1 SEHNR and CDR2 FQNEAQ (reference sequence). The length of the CDR3 is 16 residues. Trimming removed 1 base at V and 2 bases at J, with 14 bases between. CDR3 sequence (DNA): TGTGCCAGCAGCTTAGAACAGCTTCTAATACAAGAGACCCAGTACTTC. It translates to CASSLEQLLIQETQYF.

The CDR3 nucleotides read TGTGCCAGCAGCCGGAGCCAGGAAGAGACCCAGTACTTC. Its translation: CASSRSQEETQYF. The V call is TRBV7-2, the J call TRBJ2-5; D call uncertain. Trimming cost V 5 bases and J 3 bases, with 10 bases left between them. Germline-derived CDR1 and CDR2 are SGHTA and FQGNSA. This CDR3 contains 13 residues.

This sequence joins TRBV5-4 and TRBJ2-1; D call uncertain. The CDR3 is 12 amino acids. Trimming took off 4 bases at V and 7 bases at J, with 9 bases between the two ends. Germline V CDR1 and CDR2: SGHNT, YYREEE (reference sequence). Here the CDR3 DNA reads TGTGCCAGCAGCATACATTGGAATGAGCAGTTCTTC. Translated: CASSIHWNEQFF.

The rearrangement joins TRBV6-1 to TRBJ2-6, with D hard to call. Germline V gives CDR1 MNHNS, CDR2 SASEGT. The CDR3 covers 14 residues. CDR3 nucleotides: TGTGCTTCCAGGTCCCTGGCGGGGGCCAACGTCCTGACTTTC. Translated, it gives CASRSLAGANVLTF.

This clone came up a few times. The chain couples TRBV7-9 to TRBJ1-4; D is possibly TRBD1 (5 bases). Germline CDR1 is SEHNR and CDR2 is FQNEAQ (reference sequence). The CDR3 is 15 amino acids. V lost 0 bases, J lost 7 bases, and 12 bases lay in between. CDR3 nucleotides: TGTGCCAGCAGCTTAGCGACTCCCAGGGTTGAAAAACTGTTTTTT. Its protein product is CASSLATPRVEKLFF.

The CDR3 loop reads CASRSGPGTEAFF. CDR3 DNA sequence: TGTGCCAGCAGGAGCGGGCCGGGCACTGAAGCTTTCTTT. The chain employs TRBV9 and TRBJ1-1, with D unresolved. The CDR3 has 13 amino acids. Germline-derived CDR1 and CDR2 are SGDLS and YYNGEE. The V and J ends lost 5 bases and 4 bases respectively, with 12 bases between them.